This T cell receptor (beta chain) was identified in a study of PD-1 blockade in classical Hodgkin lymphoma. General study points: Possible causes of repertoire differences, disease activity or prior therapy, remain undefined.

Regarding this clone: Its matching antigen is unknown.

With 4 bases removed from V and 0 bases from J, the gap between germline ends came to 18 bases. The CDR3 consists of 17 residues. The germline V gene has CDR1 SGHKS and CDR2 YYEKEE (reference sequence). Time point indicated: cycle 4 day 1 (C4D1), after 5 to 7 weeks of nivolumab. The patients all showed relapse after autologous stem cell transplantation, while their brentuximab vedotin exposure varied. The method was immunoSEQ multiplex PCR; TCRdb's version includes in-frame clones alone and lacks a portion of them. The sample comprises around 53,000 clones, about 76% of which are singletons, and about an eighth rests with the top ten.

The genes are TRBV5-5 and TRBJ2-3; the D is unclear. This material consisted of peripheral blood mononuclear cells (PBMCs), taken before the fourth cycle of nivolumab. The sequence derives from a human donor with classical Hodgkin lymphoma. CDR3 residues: CASSPVRVSTSTDTQYF. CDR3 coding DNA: TGTGCCAGCAGCCCGGTCCGGGTCAGCACTAGCACAGATACGCAGTATTTT.